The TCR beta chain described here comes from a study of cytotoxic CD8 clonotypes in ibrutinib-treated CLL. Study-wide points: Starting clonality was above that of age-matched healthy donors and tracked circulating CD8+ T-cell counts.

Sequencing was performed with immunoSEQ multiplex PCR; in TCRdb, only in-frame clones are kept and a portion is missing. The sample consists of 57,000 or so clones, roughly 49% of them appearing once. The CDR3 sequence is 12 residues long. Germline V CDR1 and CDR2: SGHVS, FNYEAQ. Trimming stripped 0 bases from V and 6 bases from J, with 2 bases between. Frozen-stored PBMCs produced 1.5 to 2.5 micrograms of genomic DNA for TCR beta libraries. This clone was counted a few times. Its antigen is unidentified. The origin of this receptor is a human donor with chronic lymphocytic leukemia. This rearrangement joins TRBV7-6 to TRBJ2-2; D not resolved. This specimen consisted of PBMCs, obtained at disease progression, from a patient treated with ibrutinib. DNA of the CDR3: TGTGCCAGCAGCTTAGCGGCCGGGGAGCTGTTTTTT. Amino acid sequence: CASSLAAGELFF.